The table lists the clone carrying this TCR beta chain with a few counts. TCRdb re-derived calls from the RT-PCR reads in MiXCR, one entry per CDR3 protein. The table shows 150,000 to 200,000 distinct CDR3 sequences, with 24% occurring only once. The data originate from a study of patients and donors after allogeneic stem cell transplantation. The CDR3 runs 14 residues. Germline CDR1 reads SGHRS; CDR2 reads YFSETQ. V shed 3 bases, J shed 4 bases, and the junction held 3 bases outside the gene matches. The TCR was taken from a human donor who was either an allogeneic HSCT recipient or a stem cell or donor lymphocyte infusion donor (not recorded which). It is not recorded whose cells these are; they may come from a transplant donor. The V gene is TRBV5-1, the J gene TRBJ1-4; 7 bases agree with TRBD1. Input material: blood, either unsorted or a sorted T cell fraction (not recorded which). The CDR3 coding sequence is TGCGCCAGCAGCTCCGGGACAGTTAATGAAAAACTGTTTTTT. This codes for CASSSGTVNEKLFF.